These T cell receptor beta chains were read from a single sample in a study of T cells in Graves' hyperthyroidism and ophthalmopathy. TCRdb re-analysed the multiplex PCR reads in MiXCR, keeping a single row per CDR3 protein. The sample includes 500,000 to 600,000 distinct CDR3 sequences, approximately 49% seen only once; the top ten take about two fifths. Sequenced: peripheral blood or thyroid tissue (not recorded which). The receptors here all came from an adult woman with Graves' disease, either hyperthyroidism or ophthalmopathy (not recorded which). The CDR3 runs from the conserved cysteine through the conserved F or W. D genes are given only for firm matches. Only some rows state a clone size, as once, few, many or a class for expanded clones.

>TRBV28|-|TRBJ2-7|-
TGTGCCAGCAGCCCTCACCGGGAGCAGTACTTC
CASSPHREQYF
>TRBV7-2|-|TRBJ2-2|TRBD1
TGTGCCAGTAGGAGACAGGGTAACACCGGGGAGCTGTTTTTT
CASRRQGNTGELFF
>TRBV7-9|-|TRBJ2-5|TRBD2
TGTGCCAGCAGCTTGGGGACTAGCGGGAGAAGTGAGACCCAGTACTTC
CASSLGTSGRSETQYF
>TRBV7-9|-|TRBJ1-2|-
TGTGCCAGCAGCGGGTCGGCACCGTCACCCCTAAACTATGGCTACACCTTC
CASSGSAPSPLNYGYTF
>TRBV6-5|-|TRBJ1-4|-
TGTGCCAGCAGTTACGTCCTGTTTGCAACTAATGAAAAACTGTTTTTT
CASSYVLFATNEKLFF
>TRBV9|few|TRBJ2-5|-
TGTGCCAGCAGCGTAGAAAGGACTGACCAAGAGACCCAGTACTTC
CASSVERTDQETQYF
>TRBV29-1|many|TRBJ2-5|-
TGCAGCGTCTTACTAGCCTCTAAGGGGGGAGAGACCCAGTACTTC
CSVLLASKGGETQYF
>TRBV20-1|-|TRBJ2-3|TRBD1
TGCAGTGCTCACGGGACAGATGTTGGTACGCAGTATTTT
CSAHGTDVGTQYF
>TRBV7-2|many|TRBJ1-2|TRBD1
TGTGCCAGCAGCCCCCCGACAGGGTTAGGCTATGGCTACACCTTC
CASSPPTGLGYGYTF
>TRBV19|-|TRBJ2-3|-
TGTGCCAGTAGTGCCGTATCAGGCCGGGATACGCAGTATTTT
CASSAVSGRDTQYF
>TRBV5-6|-|TRBJ2-5|-
TGTGCCAGCAGCCCCATTGGGGTTCAAGAGACCCAGTACTTC
CASSPIGVQETQYF
>TRBV5-6|many|TRBJ1-2|-
TGTGCCAGCAGCTTGCGGACTTCTGGCTACACCTTC
CASSLRTSGYTF
>TRBV2|few|TRBJ1-1|-
TGTGCCAGCAGTGAGAGAGGAGGGCAGGCTGAAGCTTTCTTT
CASSERGGQAEAFF
>TRBV12-3/TRBV12-4|many|TRBJ2-7|TRBD2
TGTGCCAGCAGAGGACTAGCGGGAGGGAACGAGCAGTACTTC
CASRGLAGGNEQYF
>TRBV2|few|TRBJ1-5|TRBD1
TGTGCCACCCAGGGACAGGGGACGGATCAGCCCCAGCATTTT
CATQGQGTDQPQHF
>TRBV6-2/TRBV6-3|-|TRBJ2-5|-
TGTGCCAGCAGTTATCGCCGGAAGGCCCTTCAAGAGACCCAGTACTTC
CASSYRRKALQETQYF
>TRBV10-1|-|TRBJ1-5|-
TGCGCCAGCAGTGATATTTGCAGCCATGCTGCCAATCAGCCCCAGCATTTT
CASSDICSHAANQPQHF
>TRBV7-9|-|TRBJ2-3|-
TGTGCCAGCAGCTTAGCAGGGGCCGGCACAGATACGCAGTATTTT
CASSLAGAGTDTQYF
>TRBV6-5|-|TRBJ2-7|-
TGTGCCAGCAGTTACCCAGGGAAAGACGAGCAGTACTTC
CASSYPGKDEQYF
>TRBV7-9|many|TRBJ1-1|-
TGTGCCAGCAGCCTTGGGAGTTCGGGAGTCGGCGACACTGAAGCTTTCTTT
CASSLGSSGVGDTEAFF
>TRBV28|-|TRBJ1-2|TRBD1
TGTGCCAGCAGACGCCGACAGGGGGCGTATGGCTACACCTTC
CASRRRQGAYGYTF
>TRBV7-8|few|TRBJ2-7|-
TGTGCCAGCAGCTTACCCAGTAAGACCTACGAGCAGTACTTC
CASSLPSKTYEQYF
>TRBV20-1|-|TRBJ2-7|-
TGCAGTGCTAGCACCGGGACCTATTCCTACGAGCAGTACTTC
CSASTGTYSYEQYF
>TRBV20-1|many|TRBJ1-3|-
TGCAGTGCCCAGCGGGGGACCTCCTCTGGAAACACCATATATTTT
CSAQRGTSSGNTIYF